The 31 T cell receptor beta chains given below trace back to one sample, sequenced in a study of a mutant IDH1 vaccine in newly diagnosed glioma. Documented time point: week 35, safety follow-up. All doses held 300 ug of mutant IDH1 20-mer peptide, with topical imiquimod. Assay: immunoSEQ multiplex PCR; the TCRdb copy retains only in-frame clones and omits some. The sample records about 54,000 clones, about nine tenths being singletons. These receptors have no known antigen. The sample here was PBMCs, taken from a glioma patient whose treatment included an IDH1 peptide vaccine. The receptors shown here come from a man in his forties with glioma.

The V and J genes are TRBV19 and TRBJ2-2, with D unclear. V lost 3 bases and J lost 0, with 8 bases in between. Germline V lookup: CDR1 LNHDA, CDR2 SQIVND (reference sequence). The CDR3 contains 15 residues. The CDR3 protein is CASSISIANTGELFF. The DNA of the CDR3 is TGTGCCAGTAGTATTTCAATCGCGAACACCGGGGAGCTGTTTTTT. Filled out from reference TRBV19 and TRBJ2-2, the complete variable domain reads DGGITQSPKYLFRKEGQNVTLSCEQNLNHDAMYWYRQDPGQGLRLIYYSQIVNDFQKGDIAEGYSVSREKKESFPLTVTSAQKNPTAFYLCASSISIANTGELFFGEGSRLTVL.

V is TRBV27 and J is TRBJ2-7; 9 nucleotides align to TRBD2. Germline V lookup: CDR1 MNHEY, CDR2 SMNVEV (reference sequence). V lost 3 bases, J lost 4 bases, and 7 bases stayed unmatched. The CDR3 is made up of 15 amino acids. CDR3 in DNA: TGTGCCAGCAGTTTTTCTAGCGGGGCTACTTACGAGCAGTACTTC. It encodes CASSFSSGATYEQYF.

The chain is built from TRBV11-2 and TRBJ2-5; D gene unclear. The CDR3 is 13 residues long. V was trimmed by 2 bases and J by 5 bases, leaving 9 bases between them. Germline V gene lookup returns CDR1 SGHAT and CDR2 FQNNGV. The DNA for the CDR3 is TGTGCCAGCAGCTTATGGGCGAGGGAGACCCAGTACTTC. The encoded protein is CASSLWARETQYF.

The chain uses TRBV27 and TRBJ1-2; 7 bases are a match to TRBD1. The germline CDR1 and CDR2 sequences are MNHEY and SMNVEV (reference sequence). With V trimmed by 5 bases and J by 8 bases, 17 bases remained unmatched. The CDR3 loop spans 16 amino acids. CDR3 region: CASSRRRGQSLFGYTF. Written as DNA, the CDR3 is TGTGCCAGCAGTCGAAGGAGGGGACAGTCTCTTTTCGGCTACACCTTC.

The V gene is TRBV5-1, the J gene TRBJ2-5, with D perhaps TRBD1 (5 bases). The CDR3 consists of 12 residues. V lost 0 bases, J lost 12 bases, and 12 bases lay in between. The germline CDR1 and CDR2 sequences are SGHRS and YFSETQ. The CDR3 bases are TGCGCCAGCAGCTTGGAAGGGGCAGAGGAGTACTTC. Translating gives CASSLEGAEEYF.

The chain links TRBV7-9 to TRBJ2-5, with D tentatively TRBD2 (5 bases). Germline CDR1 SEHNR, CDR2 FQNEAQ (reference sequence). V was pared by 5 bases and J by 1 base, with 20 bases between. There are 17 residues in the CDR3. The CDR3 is CASSRIAGEGRQETQYF. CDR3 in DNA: TGTGCCAGCAGCCGCATCGCGGGTGAGGGCCGCCAAGAGACCCAGTACTTC. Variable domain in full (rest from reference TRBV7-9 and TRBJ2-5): DTGVSQNPRHKITKRGQNVTFRCDPISEHNRLYWYRQTLGQGPEFLTYFQNEAQLEKSRLLSDRFSAERPKGSFSTLEIQRTEQGDSAMYLCASSRIAGEGRQETQYFGPGTRLLVL.

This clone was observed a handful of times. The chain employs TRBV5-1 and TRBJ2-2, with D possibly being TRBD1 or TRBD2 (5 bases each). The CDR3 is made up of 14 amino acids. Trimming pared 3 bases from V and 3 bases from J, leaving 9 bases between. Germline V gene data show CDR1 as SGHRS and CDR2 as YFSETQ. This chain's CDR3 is CASSWGSYTGELFF. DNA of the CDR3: TGCGCCAGCAGCTGGGGGTCCTACACCGGGGAGCTGTTTTTT.

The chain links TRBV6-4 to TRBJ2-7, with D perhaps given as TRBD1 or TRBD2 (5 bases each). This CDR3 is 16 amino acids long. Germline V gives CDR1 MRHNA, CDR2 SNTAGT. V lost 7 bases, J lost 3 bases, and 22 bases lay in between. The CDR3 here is CASTRRGGDSHYEQYF. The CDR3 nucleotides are TGTGCCAGCACCCGACGGGGTGGAGACAGCCACTACGAGCAGTACTTC.

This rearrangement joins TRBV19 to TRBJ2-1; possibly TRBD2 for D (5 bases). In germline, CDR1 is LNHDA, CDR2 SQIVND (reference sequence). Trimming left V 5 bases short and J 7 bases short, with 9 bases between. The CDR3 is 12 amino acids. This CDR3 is CASSVWENEQFF. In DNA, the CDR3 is TGTGCCAGTAGTGTATGGGAGAATGAGCAGTTCTTC.

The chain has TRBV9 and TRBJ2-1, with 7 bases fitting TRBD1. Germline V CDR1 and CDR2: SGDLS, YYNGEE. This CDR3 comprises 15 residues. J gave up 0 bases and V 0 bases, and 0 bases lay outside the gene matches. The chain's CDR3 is CASSVAGGSYNEQFF. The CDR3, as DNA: TGTGCCAGCAGCGTAGCAGGGGGCTCCTACAATGAGCAGTTCTTC.

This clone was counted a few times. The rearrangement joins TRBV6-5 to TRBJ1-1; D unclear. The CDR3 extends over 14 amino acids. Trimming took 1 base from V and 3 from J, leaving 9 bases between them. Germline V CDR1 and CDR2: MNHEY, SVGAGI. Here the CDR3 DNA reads TGTGCCAGCAGTTACTTCACCGGGGACACTGAAGCTTTCTTT. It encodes CASSYFTGDTEAFF.

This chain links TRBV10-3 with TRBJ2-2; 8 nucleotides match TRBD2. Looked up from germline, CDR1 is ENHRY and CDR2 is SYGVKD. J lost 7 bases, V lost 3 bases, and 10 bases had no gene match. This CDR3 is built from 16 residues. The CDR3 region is CAISDQSSGLYGELFF. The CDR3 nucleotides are TGTGCCATCAGTGATCAGTCTAGCGGGTTGTACGGGGAGCTGTTTTTT.

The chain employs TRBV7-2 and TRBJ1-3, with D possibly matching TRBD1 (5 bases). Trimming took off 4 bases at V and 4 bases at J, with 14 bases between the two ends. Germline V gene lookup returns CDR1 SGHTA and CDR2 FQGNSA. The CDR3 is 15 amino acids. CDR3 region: CASSSNRGGGNTIYF. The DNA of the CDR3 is TGTGCCAGCAGCTCAAACCGGGGGGGAGGAAACACCATATATTTT.

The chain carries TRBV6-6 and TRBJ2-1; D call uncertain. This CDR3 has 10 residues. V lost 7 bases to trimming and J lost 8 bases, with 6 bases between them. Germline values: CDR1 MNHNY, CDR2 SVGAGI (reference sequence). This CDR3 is CASIGDEQFF. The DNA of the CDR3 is TGTGCCAGCATCGGCGATGAGCAGTTCTTC.

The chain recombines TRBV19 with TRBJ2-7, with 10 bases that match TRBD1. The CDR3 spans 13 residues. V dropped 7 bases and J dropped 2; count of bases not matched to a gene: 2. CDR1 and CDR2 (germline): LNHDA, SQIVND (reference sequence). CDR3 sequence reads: CASKGTGAYEQYF. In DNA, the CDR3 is TGTGCCAGTAAAGGGACAGGGGCCTACGAGCAGTACTTC.

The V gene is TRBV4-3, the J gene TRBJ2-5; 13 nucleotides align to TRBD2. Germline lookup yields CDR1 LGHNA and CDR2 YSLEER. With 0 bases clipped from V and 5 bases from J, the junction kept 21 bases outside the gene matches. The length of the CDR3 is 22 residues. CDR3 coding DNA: TGCGCCAGCAGCCAAGATCTTCCTGCGGGACTAGCGGGATTGGGGACAATGGAGACCCAGTACTTC. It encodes CASSQDLPAGLAGLGTMETQYF.

The CDR3 here is CTSSESEQPQHF. The CDR3 DNA reads TGCACCAGCAGCGAGTCTGAGCAGCCCCAGCATTTT. The genes are TRBV1 and TRBJ1-5. TRBV1 counts as a pseudogene. This CDR3 has 12 amino acids.

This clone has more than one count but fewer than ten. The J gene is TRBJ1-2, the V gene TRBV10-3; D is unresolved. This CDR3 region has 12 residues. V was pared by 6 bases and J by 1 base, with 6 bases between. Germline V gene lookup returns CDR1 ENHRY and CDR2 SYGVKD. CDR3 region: CAISRDNYGYTF. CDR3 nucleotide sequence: TGTGCCATCAGCCGGGATAACTATGGCTACACCTTC.

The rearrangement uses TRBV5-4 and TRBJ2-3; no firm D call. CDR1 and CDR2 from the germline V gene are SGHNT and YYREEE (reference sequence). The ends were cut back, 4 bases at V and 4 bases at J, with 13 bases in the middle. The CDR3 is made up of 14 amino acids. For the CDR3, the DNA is TGTGCCAGCAGCCACCCACACACTCCAGATACGCAGTATTTT. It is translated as CASSHPHTPDTQYF.

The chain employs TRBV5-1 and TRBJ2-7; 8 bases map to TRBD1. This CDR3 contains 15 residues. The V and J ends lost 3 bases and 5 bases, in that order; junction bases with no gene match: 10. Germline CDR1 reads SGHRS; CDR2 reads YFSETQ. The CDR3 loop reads CASSSMDRDRNEQYF. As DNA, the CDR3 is TGCGCCAGCAGCTCGATGGACAGGGATCGTAACGAGCAGTACTTC.

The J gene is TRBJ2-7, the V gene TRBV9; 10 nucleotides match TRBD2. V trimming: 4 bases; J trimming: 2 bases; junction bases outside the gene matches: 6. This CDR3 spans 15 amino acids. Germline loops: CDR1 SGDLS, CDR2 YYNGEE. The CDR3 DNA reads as TGTGCCAGCAGCCCCGCTAGCGGGAGCCCCTACGAGCAGTACTTC. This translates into CASSPASGSPYEQYF.

CDR3 region: CATSSTGPNTEAFF. In DNA form, the CDR3 reads TGTGCCACCAGCTCTACAGGGCCGAACACTGAAGCTTTCTTT. This chain joins TRBV15 and TRBJ1-1; maybe TRBD1 (6 bases). The CDR3 length is 14 residues. Trimming left V 5 bases short and J 1 base short, with 11 bases between. Germline CDR1 LNHNV, CDR2 YYDKDF (reference sequence).

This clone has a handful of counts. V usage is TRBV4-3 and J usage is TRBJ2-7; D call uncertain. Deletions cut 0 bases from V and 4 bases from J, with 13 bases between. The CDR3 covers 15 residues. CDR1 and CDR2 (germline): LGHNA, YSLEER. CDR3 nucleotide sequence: TGCGCCAGCAGCCAAGATCTTCCGGCATATTACGAGCAGTACTTC. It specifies CASSQDLPAYYEQYF.

The CDR3 here is CASSDSRNQPQHF. CDR3 nucleotide sequence: TGTGCCAGTAGCGACAGCCGCAATCAGCCCCAGCATTTT. J is TRBJ1-5 and V is TRBV19; TRBD1 is a possible D gene (5 bases). The CDR3 consists of 13 residues. V gave up 6 bases and J gave up 2 bases, with 8 bases separating them. In germline, CDR1 is LNHDA, CDR2 SQIVND (reference sequence).

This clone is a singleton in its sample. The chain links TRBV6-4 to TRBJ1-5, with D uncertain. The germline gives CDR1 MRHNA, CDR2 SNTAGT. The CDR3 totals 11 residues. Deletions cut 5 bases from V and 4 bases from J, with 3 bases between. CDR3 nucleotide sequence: TGTGCCAGCAGTCATAATCAGCCCCAGCATTTT. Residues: CASSHNQPQHF.

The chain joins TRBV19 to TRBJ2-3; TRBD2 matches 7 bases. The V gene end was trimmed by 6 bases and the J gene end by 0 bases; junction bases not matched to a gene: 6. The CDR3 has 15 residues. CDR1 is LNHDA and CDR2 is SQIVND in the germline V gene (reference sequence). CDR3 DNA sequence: TGTGCCAGTAGCCTGGGACTAACTAGCACAGATACGCAGTATTTT. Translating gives CASSLGLTSTDTQYF.

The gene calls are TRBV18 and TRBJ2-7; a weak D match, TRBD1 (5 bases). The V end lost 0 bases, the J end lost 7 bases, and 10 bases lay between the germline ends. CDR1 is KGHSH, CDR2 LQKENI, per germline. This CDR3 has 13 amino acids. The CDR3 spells CASSPPIREEQYF. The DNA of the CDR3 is TGTGCCAGCTCACCACCCATCAGGGAAGAGCAGTACTTC.

The CDR3 protein is CASCSFNQPQHF. The CDR3 DNA reads as TGTGCCAGCTGCTCATTCAATCAGCCCCAGCATTTT. This chain connects TRBV6-6 to TRBJ1-5; D is unresolved. The CDR3 runs 12 residues. Germline-derived CDR1 and CDR2 are MNHNY and SVGAGI (reference sequence). Trimming removed 8 bases from V and 3 bases from J, with 8 bases in between.

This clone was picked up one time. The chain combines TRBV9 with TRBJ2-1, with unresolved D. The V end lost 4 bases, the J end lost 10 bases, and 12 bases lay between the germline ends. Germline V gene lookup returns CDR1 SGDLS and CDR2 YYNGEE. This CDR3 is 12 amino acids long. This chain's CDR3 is CASSPLSGEQFF. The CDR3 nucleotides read TGTGCCAGCAGCCCACTCTCCGGGGAGCAGTTCTTC.

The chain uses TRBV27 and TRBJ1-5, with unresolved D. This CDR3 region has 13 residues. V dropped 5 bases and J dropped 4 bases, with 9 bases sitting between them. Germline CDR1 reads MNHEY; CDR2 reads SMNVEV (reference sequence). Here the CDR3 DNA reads TGTGCCAGCAGTACCGCTGTTAATCAGCCCCAGCATTTT. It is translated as CASSTAVNQPQHF.

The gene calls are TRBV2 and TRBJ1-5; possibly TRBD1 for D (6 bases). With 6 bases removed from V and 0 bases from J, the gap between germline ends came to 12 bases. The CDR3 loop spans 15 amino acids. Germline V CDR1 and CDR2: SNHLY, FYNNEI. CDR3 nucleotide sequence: TGTGCCAGCAGGGACAGAGCTGTTAGCAATCAGCCCCAGCATTTT. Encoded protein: CASRDRAVSNQPQHF.